The 11 T cell receptor beta chains below come from one sample, sequenced in a study of T cell repertoires in cytomegalovirus infection. TCRdb used MiXCR to reprocess the reads, holding one entry per CDR3 protein. The table has more than 150,000 distinct CDR3 sequences, roughly 27% seen once; the top ten hold 30% to 35%. Sequencing was done on a sample of PBMCs. These receptor sequences come from a human donor in good health (CMV status not recorded). Some clones in this sample may be carry-over from other donors' samples.

This clonotype has ten or more counts. The rearrangement links TRBV12-3 or TRBV12-4 to TRBJ1-6; D is perhaps TRBD1 (5 bases). The CDR3 is 15 residues long. The germline V and J ends were trimmed by 8 bases and 7 bases, with 18 bases remaining between them. The chain's CDR3 is CASSTASWGNSPLHF. For the CDR3, the DNA is TGTGCCAGCTCGACCGCGAGCTGGGGGAATTCACCCCTCCACTTT.

This clonotype was counted a few times. The V and J genes are TRBV12-3 or TRBV12-4 and TRBJ2-3; possible D gene TRBD2, 7 bases. CDR3 length: 16 residues. The V gene lost 5 bases and the J gene lost 3 bases, with 18 bases spanning the gap. The CDR3 loop reads CASSPGGGGGTDTQYF. The CDR3 DNA sequence: TGTGCCAGCAGTCCTGGGGGCGGGGGAGGTACAGATACGCAGTATTTT.

This clonotype has more than one count but fewer than ten. Here the CDR3 reads CASSLGVAPTDTQYF. In DNA form, the CDR3 reads TGTGCCAGCAGCTTGGGGGTGGCGCCTACAGATACGCAGTATTTT. This chain joins TRBV7-2 and TRBJ2-3; D possibly matches TRBD1 or TRBD2 (5 bases each). There are 15 residues in the CDR3. Germline loops: CDR1 SGHTA, CDR2 FQGNSA. Trimming took off 3 bases at V and 3 bases at J, with 13 bases between the two ends.

Many counts were recorded for this clonotype. This chain connects TRBV7-2 to TRBJ2-1, with a possible D match to TRBD2 (7 bases). V was shortened by 2 bases and J by 6 bases, with 14 bases between the two germline ends. The germline gives CDR1 SGHTA, CDR2 FQGNSA. CDR3 length: 15 amino acids. The CDR3 loop is CASSLSGGGLNEQFF. The CDR3 DNA reads as TGTGCCAGCAGCTTAAGTGGGGGGGGCCTCAATGAGCAGTTCTTC. Based on the CDR3 plus reference TRBV7-2 and TRBJ2-1, the full variable domain is GAGVSQSPSNKVTEKGKDVELRCDPISGHTALYWYRQSLGQGLEFLIYFQGNSAPDKSGLPSDRFSAERTGGSVSTLTIQRTQQEDSAVYLCASSLSGGGLNEQFFGPGTRLTVL.

The rearrangement uses TRBV10-3 and TRBJ2-7, with 9 bases fitting TRBD1. Per germline, CDR1 ENHRY and CDR2 SYGVKD. The CDR3 is made up of 14 amino acids. J gave up 3 bases and V 6 bases, and 6 bases lay outside the gene matches. CDR3 DNA: TGTGCCATCAGCCCGGGACAGGGTGGCTACGAGCAGTACTTC. Amino acids: CAISPGQGGYEQYF.

The chain links TRBV11-3 to TRBJ1-1; tentative D call: TRBD1 (5 bases). Germline V gene data show CDR1 as SGHNT and CDR2 as YENEEA. The CDR3 is made up of 18 amino acids. With 3 bases removed from V and 3 bases from J, the gap between germline ends came to 23 bases. The CDR3 loop reads CASSFPSPIMGGDTEAFF. The CDR3 nucleotides read TGTGCCAGCAGCTTCCCGTCCCCGATTATGGGGGGAGACACTGAAGCTTTCTTT.

This clonotype was counted only a few times. The chain employs TRBV5-6 and TRBJ2-3; no reliable D call. CDR3 length: 15 amino acids. Trimming removed 3 bases at V and 1 base at J, with 12 bases between. Germline values: CDR1 SGHDT, CDR2 YYEEEE. CDR3 protein: CASSSMGFGTDTQYF. CDR3 DNA: TGTGCCAGCAGCTCAATGGGGTTTGGCACAGATACGCAGTATTTT.

This clonotype has ten or more counts. V gene TRBV5-4 combines with J gene TRBJ2-5; either TRBD1 or TRBD2 may fit D (5 bases each). The V gene's germline CDR1 is SGHNT and CDR2 YYREEE (reference sequence). The CDR3 runs 14 residues. The ends were cut back, 0 bases at V and 2 bases at J, with 8 bases in the middle. CDR3 amino acids: CASSLDGTQETQYF. The CDR3 DNA reads as TGTGCCAGCAGCTTGGACGGGACGCAAGAGACCCAGTACTTC.

The CDR3 protein is CASSLGGGGNSPLHF. In DNA, the CDR3 is TGTGCCAGCAGCTTGGGGGGGGGTGGGAATTCACCCCTCCACTTT. The chain has TRBV7-8 and TRBJ1-6; a possible D gene is TRBD1 (5 bases). V dropped 3 bases and J dropped 7 bases, with 13 bases sitting between them. This CDR3 is built from 15 residues. From germline, CDR1 is SGHVS and CDR2 FQNEAQ.

V and J are TRBV27 and TRBJ2-3; D is perhaps TRBD1 (6 bases). Trimming removed 4 bases at V and 4 bases at J, with 27 bases between. Germline loops: CDR1 MNHEY, CDR2 SMNVEV (reference sequence). The CDR3 runs 19 residues. The CDR3 DNA sequence: TGTGCCAGCAGTTCCTCATTCCCTTCTACAGCGGCAGGGGCAGATACGCAGTATTTT. As protein: CASSSSFPSTAAGADTQYF.

This clonotype has a single count. The V and J genes are TRBV10-3 and TRBJ2-7; 9 nucleotides agree with TRBD2. The CDR3 covers 14 residues. The J segment lost 6 bases and the V segment lost 8 bases, leaving 11 bases of the junction unmatched. CDR1 is ENHRY and CDR2 is SYGVKD in the germline V gene. CDR3 amino acids: CAIGASGVASEQYF. In DNA, the CDR3 is TGTGCCATCGGGGCTAGCGGGGTGGCCTCCGAGCAGTACTTC.